A selection of T cell receptor beta chains follows, all from one sample in a study of OX40 agonist ivuxolimab in advanced cancers. This table comes from immunoSEQ multiplex PCR, and its TCRdb copy is limited to in-frame clones, with some not included. Found here are about 47,000 clones, 70% to 90% of them singletons; the top ten hold around 15%. The sample in question was CD4+ or CD8+ T cells sorted from blood, obtained in a trial of the OX40 agonist ivuxolimab. These receptor sequences come from an adult with an advanced solid tumor such as melanoma, head and neck, liver or kidney cancer. The CDR3 runs from the conserved cysteine through the conserved F or W. A D gene is named only where the DNA matches it firmly.

-	TRBJ2-5	TRBV19	CASRYGSQETQYF
TRBD1	TRBJ1-5	TRBV7-9	CASQGADYSNQPQHF
-	TRBJ1-5	TRBV6-6	CASSYPGEGNQPQHF
-	TRBJ1-1	TRBV30	CAWREIMNTEAFF
TRBD1	TRBJ1-1	TRBV30	CAWSVQGAEAFF
-	TRBJ1-6	TRBV28	CASTPVSDGSPLHF
-	TRBJ1-5	TRBV5-4	CASSLGNQPQHF
-	TRBJ1-6	TRBV30	CAWGGGSSSPLHF
-	TRBJ2-7	TRBV27	CASSLSLSTEQYF
TRBD1	TRBJ1-1	TRBV7-2	CASSFYGGGYTEAFF
-	TRBJ1-4	TRBV4-1	CASSQVLPGGRVNEKLFF
-	TRBJ1-1	TRBV19	CASSVLRDTEAFF
TRBD2	TRBJ2-1	TRBV6-5	CASSRGGHNEQFF
TRBD1	TRBJ1-2	TRBV29-1	CSVLTGGSYGYTF
TRBD1	TRBJ1-2	TRBV6-5	CASSSTTGGPGYTF
-	TRBJ1-5	TRBV21-1	CASSKSTGGHSNQPQHF
-	TRBJ1-1	TRBV19	CASCLAEVGPSTEAFF
TRBD1	TRBJ2-1	TRBV19	CASSIDPDRGSYNEQFF
-	TRBJ1-5	TRBV9	CASSATGLGNQPQHF
-	TRBJ2-5	TRBV5-6	CASSSKGFETQYF
-	TRBJ1-2	TRBV5-4	CASSYQGPGLYGYTF
-	TRBJ2-7	TRBV5-6	CASSQPGTRTYEQYF
-	TRBJ2-3	TRBV6-5	CASNPGGLSTDTQYF
-	TRBJ2-5	TRBV7-7	CASSLGVRETQYF
-	TRBJ1-1	TRBV18	CASSPIWPLFSPFMNTEAFF
-	TRBJ1-1	TRBV6-1	CASSEESGGANTEAFF
-	TRBJ2-1	TRBV13	CASSLMGGEQFF
TRBD2	TRBJ2-2	TRBV2	CATREGRSNTGELFF
-	TRBJ2-1	TRBV5-6	CASSFGDGAYNEQFF
-	TRBJ2-1	TRBV10-3	CAISGRPESSYNEQFF
TRBD1	TRBJ1-3	TRBV5-6	CASSPSGTGIGNTIYF